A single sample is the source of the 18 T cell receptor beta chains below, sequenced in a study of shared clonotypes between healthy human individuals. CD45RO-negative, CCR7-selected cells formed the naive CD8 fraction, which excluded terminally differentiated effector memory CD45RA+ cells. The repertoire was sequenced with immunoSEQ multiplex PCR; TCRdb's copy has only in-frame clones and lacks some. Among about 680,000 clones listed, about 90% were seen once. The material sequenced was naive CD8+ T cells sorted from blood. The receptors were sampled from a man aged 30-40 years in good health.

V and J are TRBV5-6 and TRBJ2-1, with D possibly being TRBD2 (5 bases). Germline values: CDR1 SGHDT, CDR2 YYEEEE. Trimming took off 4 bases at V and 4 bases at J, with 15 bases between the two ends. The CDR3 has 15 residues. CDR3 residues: CASSTDLSGYNEQFF. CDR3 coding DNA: TGTGCCAGCAGCACAGACCTGAGCGGATACAATGAGCAGTTCTTC.

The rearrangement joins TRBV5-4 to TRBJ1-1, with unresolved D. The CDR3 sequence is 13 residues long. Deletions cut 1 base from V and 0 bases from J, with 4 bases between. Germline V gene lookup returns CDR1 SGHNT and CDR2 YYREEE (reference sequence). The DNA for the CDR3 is TGTGCCAGCAGCTTGTCCCTGAACACTGAAGCTTTCTTT. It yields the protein CASSLSLNTEAFF.

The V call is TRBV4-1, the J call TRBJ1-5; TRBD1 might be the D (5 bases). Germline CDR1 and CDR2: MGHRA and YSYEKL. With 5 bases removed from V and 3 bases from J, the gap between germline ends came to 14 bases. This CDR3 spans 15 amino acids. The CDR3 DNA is TGCGCCAGCAGCTCCATCCAGGGAAACAATCAGCCCCAGCATTTT. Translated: CASSSIQGNNQPQHF.

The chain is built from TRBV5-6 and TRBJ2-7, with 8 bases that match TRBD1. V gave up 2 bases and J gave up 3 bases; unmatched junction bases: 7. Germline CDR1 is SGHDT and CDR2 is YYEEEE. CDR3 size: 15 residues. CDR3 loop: CASSFLGQAVYEQYF. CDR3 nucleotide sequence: TGTGCCAGCAGCTTCCTGGGACAGGCAGTCTACGAGCAGTACTTC.

CDR3: CASSTDGYEQYF. As DNA, the CDR3 is TGTGCCAGCAGTACCGACGGGTACGAGCAGTACTTC. This chain joins TRBV27 and TRBJ2-7; D unresolved. The CDR3 loop spans 12 amino acids. Germline CDR1 and CDR2: MNHEY and SMNVEV (reference sequence). The V gene lost 5 bases and the J gene lost 4 bases, with 9 bases spanning the gap.

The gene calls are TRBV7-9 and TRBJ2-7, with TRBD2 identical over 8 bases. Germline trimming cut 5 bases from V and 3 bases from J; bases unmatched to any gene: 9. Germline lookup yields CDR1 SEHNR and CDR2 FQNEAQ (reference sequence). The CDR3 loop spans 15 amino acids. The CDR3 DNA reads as TGTGCCAGCAGCCCGGATAGCGGGAACCTCTACGAGCAGTACTTC. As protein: CASSPDSGNLYEQYF. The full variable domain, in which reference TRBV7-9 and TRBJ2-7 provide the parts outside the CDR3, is DTGVSQNPRHKITKRGQNVTFRCDPISEHNRLYWYRQTLGQGPEFLTYFQNEAQLEKSRLLSDRFSAERPKGSFSTLEIQRTEQGDSAMYLCASSPDSGNLYEQYFGPGTRLTVT.

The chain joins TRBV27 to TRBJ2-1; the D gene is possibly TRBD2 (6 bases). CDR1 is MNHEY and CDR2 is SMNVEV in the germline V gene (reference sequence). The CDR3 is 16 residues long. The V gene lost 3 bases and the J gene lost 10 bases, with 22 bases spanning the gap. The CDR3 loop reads CASSFPTFSSVDEQFF. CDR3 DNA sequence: TGTGCCAGCAGTTTCCCAACCTTTTCTAGCGTAGACGAGCAGTTCTTC.

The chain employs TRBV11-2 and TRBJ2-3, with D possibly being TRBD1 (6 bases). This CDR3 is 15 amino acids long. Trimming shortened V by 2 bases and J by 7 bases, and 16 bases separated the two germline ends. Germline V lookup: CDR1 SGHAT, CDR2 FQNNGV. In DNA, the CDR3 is TGTGCCAGCAGCTTAATAGGGGGTGTGGGTTATACGCAGTATTTT. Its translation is CASSLIGGVGYTQYF.

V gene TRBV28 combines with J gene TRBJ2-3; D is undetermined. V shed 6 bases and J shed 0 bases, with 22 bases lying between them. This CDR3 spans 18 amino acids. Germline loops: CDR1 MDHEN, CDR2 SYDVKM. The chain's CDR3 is CASSKFIGRKPSTDTQYF. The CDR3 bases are TGTGCCAGCAGCAAGTTTATCGGGCGGAAACCTAGCACAGATACGCAGTATTTT.

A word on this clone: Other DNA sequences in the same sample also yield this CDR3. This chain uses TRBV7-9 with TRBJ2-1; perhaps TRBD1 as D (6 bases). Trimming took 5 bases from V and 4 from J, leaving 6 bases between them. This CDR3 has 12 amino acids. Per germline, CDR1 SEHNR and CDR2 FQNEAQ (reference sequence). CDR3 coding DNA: TGTGCCAGCAGCGACAGGTACAATGAGCAGTTCTTC. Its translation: CASSDRYNEQFF.

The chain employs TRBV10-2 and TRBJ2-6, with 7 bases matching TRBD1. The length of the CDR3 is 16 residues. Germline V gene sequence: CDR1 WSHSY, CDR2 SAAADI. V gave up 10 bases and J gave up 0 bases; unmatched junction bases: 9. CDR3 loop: CATRQGVSSGANVLTF. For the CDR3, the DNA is TGCGCCACCAGGCAGGGGGTCAGCTCTGGGGCCAACGTCCTGACTTTC.

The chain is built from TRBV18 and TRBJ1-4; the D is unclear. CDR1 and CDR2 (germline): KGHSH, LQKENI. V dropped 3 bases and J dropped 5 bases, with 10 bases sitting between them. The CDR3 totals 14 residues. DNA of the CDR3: TGTGCCAGCTCACCGGTCCAGGCGAATGAAAAACTGTTTTTT. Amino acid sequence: CASSPVQANEKLFF.

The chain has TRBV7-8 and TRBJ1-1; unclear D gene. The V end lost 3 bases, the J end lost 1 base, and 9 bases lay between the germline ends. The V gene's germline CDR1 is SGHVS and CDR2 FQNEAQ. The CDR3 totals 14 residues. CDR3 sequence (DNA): TGTGCCAGCAGCTTGACCTCTTCGAACACTGAAGCTTTCTTT. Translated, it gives CASSLTSSNTEAFF.

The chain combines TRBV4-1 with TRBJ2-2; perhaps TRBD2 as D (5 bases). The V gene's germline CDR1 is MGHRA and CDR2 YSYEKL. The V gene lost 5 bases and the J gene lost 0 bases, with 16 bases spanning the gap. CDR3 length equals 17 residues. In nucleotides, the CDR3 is TGCGCCAGCAGCTTTCAAAGCGGAGGTACGAACACCGGGGAGCTGTTTTTT. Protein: CASSFQSGGTNTGELFF.

The CDR3 DNA reads TGTGCCACCAGCTCCAGGCCCGCCGTCCAAGAGACCCAGTACTTC. Translating it yields CATSSRPAVQETQYF. The rearrangement uses TRBV15 and TRBJ2-5; D not certain. Germline CDR1 LNHNV, CDR2 YYDKDF (reference sequence). With 5 bases removed from V and 1 base from J, the gap between germline ends came to 14 bases. The CDR3 has 15 amino acids.

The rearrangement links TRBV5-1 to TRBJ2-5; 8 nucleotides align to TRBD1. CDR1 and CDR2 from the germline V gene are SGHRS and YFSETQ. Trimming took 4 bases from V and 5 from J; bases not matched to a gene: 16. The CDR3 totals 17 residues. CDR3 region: CASSTKTPGGVWETQYF. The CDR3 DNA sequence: TGCGCCAGCAGCACAAAAACACCAGGGGGCGTTTGGGAGACCCAGTACTTC.

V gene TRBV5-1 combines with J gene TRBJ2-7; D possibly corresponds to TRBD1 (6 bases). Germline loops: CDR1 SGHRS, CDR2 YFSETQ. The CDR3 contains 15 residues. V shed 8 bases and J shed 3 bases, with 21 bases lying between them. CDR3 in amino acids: CASKDRDNTFYEQYF. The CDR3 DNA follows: TGCGCCAGTAAAGACCGGGACAACACATTCTACGAGCAGTACTTC.

CDR3 residues: CAISAQQYNEQFF. The CDR3 DNA reads as TGTGCCATCAGCGCGCAACAGTACAATGAGCAGTTCTTC. The chain carries TRBV10-3 and TRBJ2-1; no firm D call. CDR1 and CDR2 (germline): ENHRY, SYGVKD. This CDR3 contains 13 residues. The ends were cut back, 6 bases at V and 4 bases at J, with 10 bases in the middle.